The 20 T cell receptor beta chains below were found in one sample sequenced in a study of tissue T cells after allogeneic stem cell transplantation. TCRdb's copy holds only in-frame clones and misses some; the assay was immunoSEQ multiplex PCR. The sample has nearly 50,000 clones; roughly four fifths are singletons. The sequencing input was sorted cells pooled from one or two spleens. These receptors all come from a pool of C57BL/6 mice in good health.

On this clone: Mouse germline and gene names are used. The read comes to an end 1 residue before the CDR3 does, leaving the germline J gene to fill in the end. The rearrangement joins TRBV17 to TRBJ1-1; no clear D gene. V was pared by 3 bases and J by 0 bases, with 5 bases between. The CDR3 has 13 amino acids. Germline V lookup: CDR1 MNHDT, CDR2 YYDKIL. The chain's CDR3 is CASSRLANTEVFF. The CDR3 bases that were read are TGTGCTAGCAGTAGGTTAGCAAACACAGAAGTCTTC.

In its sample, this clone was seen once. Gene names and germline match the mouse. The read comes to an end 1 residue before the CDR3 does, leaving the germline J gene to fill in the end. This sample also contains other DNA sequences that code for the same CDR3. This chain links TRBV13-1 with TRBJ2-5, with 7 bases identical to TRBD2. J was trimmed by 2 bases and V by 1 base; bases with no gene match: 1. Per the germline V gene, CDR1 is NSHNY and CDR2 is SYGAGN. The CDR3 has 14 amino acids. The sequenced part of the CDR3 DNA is TGTGCCAGCAGTGATCCTGGGGGCCAAGACACCCAGTAC. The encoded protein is CASSDPGGQDTQY. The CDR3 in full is CASSDPGGQDTQYF.

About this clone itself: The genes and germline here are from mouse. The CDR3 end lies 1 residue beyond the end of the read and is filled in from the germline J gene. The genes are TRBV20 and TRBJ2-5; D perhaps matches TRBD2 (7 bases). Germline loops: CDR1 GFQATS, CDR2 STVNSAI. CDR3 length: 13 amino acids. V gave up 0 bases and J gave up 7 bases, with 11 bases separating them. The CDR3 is CGARDWGANTQYF. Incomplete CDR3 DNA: TGTGGTGCTAGGGATTGGGGGGCGAACACCCAGTAC.

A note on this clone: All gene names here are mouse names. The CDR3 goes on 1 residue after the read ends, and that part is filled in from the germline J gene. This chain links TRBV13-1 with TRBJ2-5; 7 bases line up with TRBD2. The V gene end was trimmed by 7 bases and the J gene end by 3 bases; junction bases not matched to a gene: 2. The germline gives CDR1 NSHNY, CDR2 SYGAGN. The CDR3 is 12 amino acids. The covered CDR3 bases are TGTGCCAGCCGGGGGGGGCAAGACACCCAGTAC. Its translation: CASRGGQDTQY. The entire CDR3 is CASRGGQDTQYF.

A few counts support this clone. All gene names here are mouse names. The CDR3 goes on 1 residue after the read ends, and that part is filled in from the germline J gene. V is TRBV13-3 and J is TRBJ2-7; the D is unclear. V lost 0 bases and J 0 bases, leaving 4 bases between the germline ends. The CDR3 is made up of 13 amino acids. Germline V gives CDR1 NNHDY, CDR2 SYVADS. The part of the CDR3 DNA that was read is TGTGCCAGCAGTGATGGCTTCTCCTATGAACAGTAC. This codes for CASSDGFSYEQY. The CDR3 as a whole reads CASSDGFSYEQYF.

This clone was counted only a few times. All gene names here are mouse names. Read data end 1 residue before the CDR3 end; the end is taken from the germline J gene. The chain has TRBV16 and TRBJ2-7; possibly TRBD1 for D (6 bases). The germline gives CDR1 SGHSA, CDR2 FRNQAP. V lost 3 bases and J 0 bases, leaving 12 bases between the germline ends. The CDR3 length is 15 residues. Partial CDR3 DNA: TGTGCAAGCAGCTTTTACAGGGCCTTCTCCTATGAACAGTAC. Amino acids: CASSFYRAFSYEQY. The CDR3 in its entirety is CASSFYRAFSYEQYF.

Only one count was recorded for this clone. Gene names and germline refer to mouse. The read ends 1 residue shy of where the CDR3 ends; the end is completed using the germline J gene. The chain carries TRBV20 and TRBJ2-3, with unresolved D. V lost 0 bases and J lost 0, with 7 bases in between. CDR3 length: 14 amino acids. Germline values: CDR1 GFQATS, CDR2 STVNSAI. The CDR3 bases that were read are TGTGGTGCTAGGGATTGGTCTAGTGCAGAAACGCTGTAT. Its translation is CGARDWSSAETLY. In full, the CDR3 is CGARDWSSAETLYF.

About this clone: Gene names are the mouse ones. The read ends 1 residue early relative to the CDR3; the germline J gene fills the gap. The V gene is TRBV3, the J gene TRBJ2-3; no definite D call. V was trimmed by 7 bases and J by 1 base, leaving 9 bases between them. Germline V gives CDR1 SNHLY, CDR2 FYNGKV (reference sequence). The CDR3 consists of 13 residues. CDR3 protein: CASTQRGAETLYF. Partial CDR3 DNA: TGTGCCAGCACCCAGAGAGGTGCAGAAACGCTGTAT.

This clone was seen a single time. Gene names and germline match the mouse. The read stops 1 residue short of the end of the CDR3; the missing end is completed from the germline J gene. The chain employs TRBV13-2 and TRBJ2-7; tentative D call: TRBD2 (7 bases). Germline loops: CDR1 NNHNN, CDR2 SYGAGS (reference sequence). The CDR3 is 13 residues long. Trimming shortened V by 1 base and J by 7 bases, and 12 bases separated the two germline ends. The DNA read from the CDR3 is TGTGCCAGCGGTGATAACGGGGGGCTGGAACAGTAC. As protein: CASGDNGGLEQY. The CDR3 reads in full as CASGDNGGLEQYF.

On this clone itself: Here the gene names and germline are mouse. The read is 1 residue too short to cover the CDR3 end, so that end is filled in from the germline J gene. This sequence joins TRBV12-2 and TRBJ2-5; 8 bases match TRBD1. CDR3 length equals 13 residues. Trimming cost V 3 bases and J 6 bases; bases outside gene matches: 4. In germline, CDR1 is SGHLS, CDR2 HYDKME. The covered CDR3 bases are TGTGCCAGCTCTTCAGGGGGCGTGGACACCCAGTAC. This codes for CASSSGGVDTQY. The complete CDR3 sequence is CASSSGGVDTQYF.

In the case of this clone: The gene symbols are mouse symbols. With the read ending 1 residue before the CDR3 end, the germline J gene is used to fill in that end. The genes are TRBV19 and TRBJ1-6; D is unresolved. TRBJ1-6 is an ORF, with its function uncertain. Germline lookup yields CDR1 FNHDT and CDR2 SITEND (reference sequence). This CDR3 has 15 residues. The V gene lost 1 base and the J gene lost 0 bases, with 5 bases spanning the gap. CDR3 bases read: TGTGCCAGCAGTATAAGGGCTTCCTATAATTCGCCCCTCTAC. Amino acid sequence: CASSIRASYNSPLY. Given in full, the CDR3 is CASSIRASYNSPLYF.

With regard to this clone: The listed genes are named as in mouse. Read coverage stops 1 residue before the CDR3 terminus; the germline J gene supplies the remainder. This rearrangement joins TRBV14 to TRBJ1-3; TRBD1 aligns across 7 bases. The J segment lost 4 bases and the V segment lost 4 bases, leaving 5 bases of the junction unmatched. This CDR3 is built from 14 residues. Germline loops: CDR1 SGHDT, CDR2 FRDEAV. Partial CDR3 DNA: TGTGCCAGCAGTCAGACAGGGAGCGGAAATACGCTCTAT. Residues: CASSQTGSGNTLY. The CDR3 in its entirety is CASSQTGSGNTLYF.

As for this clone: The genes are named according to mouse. This CDR3 is CASSSGGSSAETLYF. Incomplete CDR3 DNA: TGTGCAAGCAGCTCGGGGGGGTCTAGTGCAGAAACGCTGTAT. The chain has TRBV16 and TRBJ2-3; TRBD2 agrees at 7 bases. The CDR3 extends 1 residue past the end of the read, so its final part is completed from the germline J gene. The J segment lost 0 bases and the V segment lost 4 bases, leaving 4 bases of the junction unmatched. Germline loops: CDR1 SGHSA, CDR2 FRNQAP. The CDR3 sequence is 15 residues long.

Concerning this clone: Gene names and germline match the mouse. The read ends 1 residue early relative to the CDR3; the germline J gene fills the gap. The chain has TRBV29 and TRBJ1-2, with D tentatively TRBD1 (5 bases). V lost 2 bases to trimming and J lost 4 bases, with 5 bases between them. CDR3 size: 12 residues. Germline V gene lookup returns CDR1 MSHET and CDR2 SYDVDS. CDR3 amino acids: CASSLGGSDYTF. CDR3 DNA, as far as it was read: TGTGCTAGCAGTTTAGGGGGCTCCGACTACACC.

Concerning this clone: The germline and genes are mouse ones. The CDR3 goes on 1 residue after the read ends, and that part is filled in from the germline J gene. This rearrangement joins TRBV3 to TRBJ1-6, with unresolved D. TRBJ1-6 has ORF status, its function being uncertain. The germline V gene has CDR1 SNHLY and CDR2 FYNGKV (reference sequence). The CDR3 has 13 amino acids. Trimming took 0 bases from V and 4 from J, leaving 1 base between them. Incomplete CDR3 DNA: TGTGCCAGCAGCTTAGCATATAATTCGCCCCTCTAC. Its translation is CASSLAYNSPLY. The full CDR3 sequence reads CASSLAYNSPLYF.

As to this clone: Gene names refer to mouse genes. This CDR3 is CASSLQERNTGQLYF. CDR3 bases read: TGTGCCAGCAGTCTACAGGAGAGGAACACCGGGCAGCTCTAC. This chain uses TRBV19 with TRBJ2-2, with a weak D call TRBD1 (5 bases). The read stops 1 residue short of the end of the CDR3; the missing end is completed from the germline J gene. V gave up 4 bases and J gave up 2 bases, with 12 bases separating them. This CDR3 is 15 amino acids long. The germline CDR1 and CDR2 sequences are FNHDT and SITEND (reference sequence).

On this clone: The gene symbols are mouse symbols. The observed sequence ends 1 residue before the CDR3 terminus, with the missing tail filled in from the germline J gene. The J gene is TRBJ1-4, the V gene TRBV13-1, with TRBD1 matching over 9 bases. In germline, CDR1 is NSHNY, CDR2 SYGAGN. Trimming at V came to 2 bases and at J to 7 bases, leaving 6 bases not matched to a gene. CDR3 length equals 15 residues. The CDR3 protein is CASSETGGGSERLFF. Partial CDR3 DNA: TGTGCCAGCAGTGAAACAGGGGGCGGGAGCGAAAGATTATTT.

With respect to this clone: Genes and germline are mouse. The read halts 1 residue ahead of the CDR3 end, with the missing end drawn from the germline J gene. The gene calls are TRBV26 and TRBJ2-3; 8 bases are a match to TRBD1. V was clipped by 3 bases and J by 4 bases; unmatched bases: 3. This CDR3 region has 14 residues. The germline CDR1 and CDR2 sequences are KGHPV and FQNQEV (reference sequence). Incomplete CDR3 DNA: TGTGCCAGCAGTCTTCCAGGGGGCTCAGAAACGCTGTAT. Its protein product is CASSLPGGSETLY. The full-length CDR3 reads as CASSLPGGSETLYF.

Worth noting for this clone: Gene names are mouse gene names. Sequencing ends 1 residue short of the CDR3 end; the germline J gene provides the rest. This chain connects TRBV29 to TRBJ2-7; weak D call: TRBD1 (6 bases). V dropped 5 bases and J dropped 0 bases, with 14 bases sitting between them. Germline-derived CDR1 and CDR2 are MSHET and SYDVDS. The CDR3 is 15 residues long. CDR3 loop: CASSIPRDNSYEQYF. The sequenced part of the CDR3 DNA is TGTGCTAGCAGTATACCTCGGGACAACTCCTATGAACAGTAC.

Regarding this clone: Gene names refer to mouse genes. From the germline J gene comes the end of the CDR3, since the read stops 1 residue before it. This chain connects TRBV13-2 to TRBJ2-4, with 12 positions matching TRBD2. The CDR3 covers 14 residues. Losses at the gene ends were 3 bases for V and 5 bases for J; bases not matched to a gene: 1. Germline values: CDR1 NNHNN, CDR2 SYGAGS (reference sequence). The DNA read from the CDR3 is TGTGCCAGCGGTGGGGGACTGGGGGGAAACACCTTGTAC. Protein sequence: CASGGGLGGNTLY. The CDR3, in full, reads CASGGGLGGNTLYF.